This T cell receptor beta chain was identified in a study of regulatory T cells in long-lasting Graves disease. Study summary: Newly diagnosed Graves' patients had taken antithyroid drugs under 3 months.

Time point reported: newly diagnosed GD, antithyroid drugs for less than 3 months. The TCR library was prepared using RNA isolated from PBMCs. The CDR3 loop spans 16 amino acids. The germline V and J ends were trimmed by 0 bases and 4 bases, with 15 bases remaining between them. Germline CDR1 and CDR2: MNHNS and SASEGT. Arm-PCR of CDR3 regions and iRepertoire HTBI primers were used to build TCR beta libraries. TCRdb re-called the multiplex PCR reads with MiXCR, one entry per CDR3 protein. The sample yields over 350,000 distinct CDR3 sequences, 12% to 15% seen once. This clonotype was detected many times. The sample also formed part of further work on T cells in Graves' hyperthyroidism and ophthalmopathy. That report notes: A model using 13 V-J features told ophthalmopathy apart from stable hyperthyroidism.

The material was peripheral blood mononuclear cells (PBMCs), obtained at new diagnosis, from a patient treated with antithyroid drugs. The chain joins TRBV6-1 to TRBJ1-2; maybe TRBD1 (5 bases). The source is a woman between 50 and 59 years old with Graves disease. The CDR3 sequence: CASSEAGAELFYGYTF. In DNA form, the CDR3 reads TGTGCCAGCAGTGAAGCAGGGGCAGAATTATTCTATGGCTACACCTTC.